This entry concerns a single T cell receptor beta chain. Antigen unknown. These data belong to a study of OX40 agonist ivuxolimab in advanced cancers. Study-wide background: Males comprised about 78% of the group, whose mean age was approximately 61 years (range roughly 20 to 90). Patients achieving partial responses numbered three: one hepatocellular carcinoma case and two cutaneous melanoma cases. Study-level results: Among T cells, CD8+ cells averaged more expanded clones than CD4+ cells.

Assay used: immunoSEQ multiplex PCR; TCRdb lists only in-frame clones, some missing. The table records approximately 77,000 clones, around nine tenths of them present only once. Systemic immunosuppression or a history of autoimmune disease excluded patients. The specimen comprised CD4+ or CD8+ T cells sorted from blood, sampled in a trial of the OX40 agonist ivuxolimab. The clonotype comes from an adult with an advanced solid tumor such as melanoma, head and neck, liver or kidney cancer.

The CDR3 here is CAIRGLAGVDEQFF. The CDR3 DNA follows: TGTGCCATCAGGGGACTAGCGGGAGTCGATGAGCAGTTCTTC. The chain recombines TRBV10-3 with TRBJ2-1; 14 nucleotides agree with TRBD2. The CDR3 is 14 residues long. J gave up 8 bases and V 6 bases, and 3 bases lay outside the gene matches. In germline, CDR1 is ENHRY, CDR2 SYGVKD.